Following are 22 T cell receptor beta chains from one sample sequenced in a study of blood T cell repertoires in COVID-19. Sequencing was performed with immunoSEQ multiplex PCR; in TCRdb, only in-frame clones are kept and a portion is missing. The table lists roughly 360,000 clones, more than 75% of them singletons, with about 0.89% in the top ten. The sequenced sample consisted of PBMCs or T cells enriched from blood (not recorded which). Source of these receptors: a woman in her twenties or thirties with acute COVID-19.

This clone has only one observation. V is TRBV29-1 and J is TRBJ2-7, with 10 bases aligning to TRBD1. With V trimmed by 7 bases and J by 5 bases, 5 bases remained unmatched. Germline CDR1 reads SQVTM; CDR2 reads ANQGSEA. The length of the CDR3 is 12 residues. DNA of the CDR3: TGCAGCGCCCGGACAGGGGGTCACGAGCAGTACTTC. It encodes CSARTGGHEQYF.

CDR3 bases: TGTGCCAGCAGCCCCGACCTTTACAGGGGGTACAATGAGCAGTTCTTC. It yields the protein CASSPDLYRGYNEQFF. This sequence joins TRBV6-6 and TRBJ2-1; 8 bases agree with TRBD1. V shed 6 bases, J shed 4 bases, and the junction held 11 bases outside the gene matches. The CDR3 is 16 residues long. The germline V gene encodes CDR1 MNHNY and CDR2 SVGAGI (reference sequence).

V and J are TRBV10-3 and TRBJ2-6; D not resolved. Germline CDR1 and CDR2: ENHRY and SYGVKD. Trimming cost V 3 bases and J 0 bases, with 6 bases left between them. CDR3 length: 15 residues. DNA of the CDR3: TGTGCCATCAGTGATAGTGGCTCTGGGGCCAACGTCCTGACTTTC. Protein: CAISDSGSGANVLTF.

The chain combines TRBV7-3 with TRBJ2-7; no firm D call. Germline CDR1 and CDR2: SGHTA and FQGTGA. This CDR3 is built from 13 residues. The germline V and J ends were trimmed by 1 base and 3 bases, with 7 bases remaining between them. CDR3 in amino acids: CASSLSPRYEQYF. In DNA form, the CDR3 reads TGTGCCAGCAGCTTAAGTCCCCGCTACGAGCAGTACTTC. The full variable domain, its missing parts supplied by reference TRBV7-3 and TRBJ2-7, is GAGVSQTPSNKVTEKGKYVELRCDPISGHTALYWYRQSLGQGPEFLIYFQGTGAADDSGLPNDRFFAVRPEGSVSTLKIQRTERGDSAVYLCASSLSPRYEQYFGPGTRLTVT.

This clone came up once. The chain is built from TRBV19 and TRBJ2-1; 12 nucleotides agree with TRBD2. Germline trimming cut 2 bases from V and 7 bases from J; bases unmatched to any gene: 6. CDR1 is LNHDA, CDR2 SQIVND, per germline (reference sequence). This CDR3 is 16 amino acids long. Written as DNA, the CDR3 is TGTGCCAGTAGTATACTAGCGGGGGGGTCCTGGAATGAGCAGTTCTTC. Protein: CASSILAGGSWNEQFF.

The genes are TRBV3-1 (or the pseudogene TRBV3-2) and TRBJ1-1; D remains ambiguous. Trimming took off 1 base at V and 10 bases at J, with 13 bases between the two ends. Germline V gives CDR1 LGHDT, CDR2 YNNKEL (reference sequence). This CDR3 spans 13 amino acids. CDR3 nucleotides: TGTGCCAGCAGCCAAGGTCTGGGCCGTTCAGCTTTCTTT. Its translation: CASSQGLGRSAFF.

The genes are TRBV3-1 (or the pseudogene TRBV3-2) and TRBJ2-3; 7 bases are a match to TRBD1. CDR1 LGHDT and CDR2 YNNKEL come from the germline V gene (reference sequence). CDR3 length: 15 residues. After removal of 5 bases from V and 0 bases from J, the junction contained 5 bases not matched to a gene. The CDR3 region has the DNA TGTGCCAGCAGCTACCGGGACAGAAGCACAGATACGCAGTATTTT. It translates to CASSYRDRSTDTQYF.

The gene calls are TRBV3-1 (or the pseudogene TRBV3-2) and TRBJ2-2; perhaps TRBD2 as D (6 bases). This CDR3 is built from 14 residues. The V end was cut by 7 bases, the J end by 7 bases, with 16 bases between. Germline V gene sequence: CDR1 LGHDT, CDR2 YNNKEL (reference sequence). The CDR3 DNA reads as TGTGCCAGCAACTCGAACGGGGGTAGCGGGGAGCTGTTTTTT. As protein: CASNSNGGSGELFF.

Concerning this clone: A junction boundary mismatches the germline segment, possibly from a read error. The V gene is TRBV4-1, the J gene TRBJ1-5, with D unresolved. This CDR3 is 13 amino acids long. Germline CDR1 is MGHRA and CDR2 is YSYEKL. In DNA form, the CDR3 reads TGCGCCAGCAGCCCGTCGTGCCCTCGGAGTTCTTTTTTT. As protein: CASSPSCPRSSFF.

The chain is built from TRBV7-3 and TRBJ2-3; D gene uncertain. CDR3 length: 13 residues. V lost 0 bases and J 6 bases, leaving 7 bases between the germline ends. The V gene's germline CDR1 is SGHTA and CDR2 FQGTGA. CDR3 in amino acids: CASSLTRADTQYF. The CDR3 region has the DNA TGTGCCAGCAGCTTAACTCGAGCCGATACGCAGTATTTT.

The chain combines TRBV29-1 with TRBJ2-3, with 9 bases that match TRBD2. V shed 0 bases, J shed 3 bases, and the junction held 4 bases outside the gene matches. The germline V gene encodes CDR1 SQVTM and CDR2 ANQGSEA. The CDR3 has 15 residues. CDR3 nucleotides: TGCAGCGTTGAAGAATATAGCGGGAGAACAGATACGCAGTATTTT. Translation gives CSVEEYSGRTDTQYF.

This sequence joins TRBV3-1 (or the pseudogene TRBV3-2) and TRBJ1-4, with TRBD1 matching over 8 bases. This CDR3 comprises 18 residues. The germline CDR1 and CDR2 sequences are LGHDT and YNNKEL (reference sequence). V lost 0 bases to trimming and J lost 8 bases; unmatched junction nucleotides: 14. The CDR3 DNA reads as TGTGCCAGCAGCCAAGATTGGGCAGGGGGCCGCGAGCGCGAAAAACTGTTTTTT. Translation gives CASSQDWAGGREREKLFF.

For the CDR3, the DNA is TGTGCCAGTAGTATAGGCGGGAGGGCTTTCTTT. Amino acids: CASSIGGRAFF. V gene TRBV19 combines with J gene TRBJ1-1; D is unresolved. V was shortened by 1 base and J by 11 bases, with 8 bases between the two germline ends. CDR3 size: 11 residues. Per germline, CDR1 LNHDA and CDR2 SQIVND (reference sequence).

The J gene is TRBJ2-7, the V gene TRBV28; 10 bases map to TRBD1. The CDR3 runs to 13 residues. Germline V gives CDR1 MDHEN, CDR2 SYDVKM. V shed 7 bases, J shed 6 bases, and the junction held 6 bases outside the gene matches. For the CDR3, the DNA is TGTGCCAGCACATCGACAGGGGGCGGCGAGCAGTACTTC. It translates to CASTSTGGGEQYF.

The gene calls are TRBV5-1 and TRBJ1-2; D possibly corresponds to TRBD1 (6 bases). The CDR3 spans 12 residues. Germline V CDR1 and CDR2: SGHRS, YFSETQ. Deletions cut 4 bases from V and 8 bases from J, with 12 bases between. The CDR3 spells CASSPGGQGYTF. CDR3 bases: TGCGCCAGCAGCCCCGGGGGGCAAGGCTACACCTTC.

The V gene is TRBV5-1, the J gene TRBJ1-2; 9 bases line up with TRBD1. The CDR3 is 14 amino acids. CDR1 SGHRS and CDR2 YFSETQ come from the germline V gene. Unmatched junction bases numbered 3, after V lost 5 bases and J lost 1 base. CDR3 nucleotides: TGCGCCAGCAGGGGGACAGGGAGTAACTATGGCTACACCTTC. This sequence encodes CASRGTGSNYGYTF.

The chain uses TRBV18 and TRBJ2-7; tentative D call: TRBD1 (6 bases). Trimming removed 0 bases from V and 2 bases from J, with 17 bases in between. Germline CDR1 is KGHSH and CDR2 is LQKENI. This CDR3 region has 17 residues. CDR3 sequence (DNA): TGTGCCAGCTCACCACCTAACGAAGGGGGTGGTCCCTACGAGCAGTACTTC. This codes for CASSPPNEGGGPYEQYF.

The rearrangement links TRBV27 to TRBJ1-5; D not resolved. This CDR3 spans 16 amino acids. Trimming left V 6 bases short and J 0 bases short, with 15 bases between. The germline CDR1 and CDR2 sequences are MNHEY and SMNVEV (reference sequence). This CDR3 is CASRSLIGDSNQPQHF. CDR3 DNA sequence: TGTGCCAGCAGGTCGCTCATCGGGGATAGCAATCAGCCCCAGCATTTT.

This clone was counted once. The chain uses TRBV7-3 and TRBJ2-1; no clear D gene. The CDR3 spans 16 residues. CDR1 SGHTA and CDR2 FQGTGA come from the germline V gene. With 5 bases removed from V and 0 bases from J, the gap between germline ends came to 14 bases. CDR3 in DNA: TGTGCCAGCAGCGCTACCCCCTCGAGCTCCTACAATGAGCAGTTCTTC. Protein product: CASSATPSSSYNEQFF.

A few counts support this clone. CDR3 loop: CASSLGVTGELFF. For the CDR3, the DNA is TGCGCCAGCAGCTTGGGAGTCACCGGGGAGCTGTTTTTT. The chain employs TRBV5-1 and TRBJ2-2; D not certain. V lost 0 bases, J lost 4 bases, and 4 bases lay in between. In germline, CDR1 is SGHRS, CDR2 YFSETQ. The CDR3 contains 13 residues.

The gene calls are TRBV6-1 and TRBJ2-2; D is uncertain. From germline, CDR1 is MNHNS and CDR2 SASEGT. There are 11 residues in the CDR3. Between the trimmed V and J ends, which lost 2 bases and 9 bases, there was a span of 4 bases. Here the CDR3 reads CASSEYRELFF. CDR3 nucleotide sequence: TGTGCCAGCAGTGAATACAGGGAGCTGTTTTTT.

The chain recombines TRBV5-1 with TRBJ2-7; 12 bases line up with TRBD1. Germline V gives CDR1 SGHRS, CDR2 YFSETQ. The CDR3 length is 18 residues. Trimming at V came to 3 bases and at J to 0 bases, leaving 10 bases not matched to a gene. The CDR3 DNA follows: TGCGCCAGCAGCTGGCTGGGACAGGGGGCGAGAAGCTCCTACGAGCAGTACTTC. It is translated as CASSWLGQGARSSYEQYF. The whole variable domain, filled in from reference TRBV5-1 and TRBJ2-7, reads KAGVTQTPRYLIKTRGQQVTLSCSPISGHRSVSWYQQTPGQGLQFLFEYFSETQRNKGNFPGRFSGRQFSNSRSEMNVSTLELGDSALYLCASSWLGQGARSSYEQYFGPGTRLTVT.